A single TCR beta chain is shown here with its context. This entry belongs to a study of blood T cell repertoires in COVID-19. Profiled with immunoSEQ multiplex PCR; TCRdb holds only in-frame clones, not every one. The table has 200,000 to 250,000 clones, about 80% seen once. The CDR3 is made up of 15 amino acids. CDR1 and CDR2 from the germline V gene are MNHEY and SMNVEV (reference sequence). V was clipped by 4 bases and J by 5 bases; unmatched bases: 7. This TCR derives from a woman in her forties or fifties who had been exposed to COVID-19. Sequenced: PBMCs or T cells enriched from blood (not recorded which). This chain links TRBV27 with TRBJ2-1, with 8 bases that match TRBD2. The CDR3 coding sequence is TGTGCCAGCAGTTCCGTAGCGGGGTCAAACAATGAGCAGTTCTTC. This sequence encodes CASSSVAGSNNEQFF.